This T cell receptor (beta chain) was sequenced for a study of blood T cell repertoires in COVID-19. Study context: Some COVID-19 samples were acute and others convalescent; all came from the United States, Italy and Spain. The cDNA or gDNA used as material had been derived from T cells, B-cell-depleted T cells, or PBMCs.

The CDR3 length is 13 residues. Trimming took 4 bases from V and 1 from J, leaving 8 bases between them. Germline-derived CDR1 and CDR2 are SEHNR and FQNEAQ (reference sequence). Per the authors' pipeline: For nucleated cells, counts were estimated from reference gene primer amplification. Sequencing was performed with immunoSEQ multiplex PCR; in TCRdb, only in-frame clones are kept and a portion is missing. V and J calls plus clone size are reproduced from that table; the DNA served to infer D and trimming. The sample holds about 70,000 clones, roughly nine tenths seen once. This TCR was sampled from an older woman with acute or convalescent COVID-19. The sample taken for sequencing was peripheral blood. The genes are TRBV7-9 and TRBJ2-7; D ambiguous. The CDR3 nucleotides read TGTGCCAGCAGCTCCCCCTCTTCCTACGAGCAGTACTTC. This codes for CASSSPSSYEQYF.